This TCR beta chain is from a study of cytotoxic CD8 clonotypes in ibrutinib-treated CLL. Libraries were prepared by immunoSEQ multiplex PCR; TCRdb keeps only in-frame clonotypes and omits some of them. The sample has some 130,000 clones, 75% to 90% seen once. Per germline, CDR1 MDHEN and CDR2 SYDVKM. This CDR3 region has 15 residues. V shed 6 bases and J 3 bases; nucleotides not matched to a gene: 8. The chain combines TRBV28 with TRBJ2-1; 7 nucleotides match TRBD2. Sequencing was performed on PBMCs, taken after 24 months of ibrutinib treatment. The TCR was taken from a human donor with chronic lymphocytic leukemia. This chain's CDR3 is CASSSRTRSYNEQFF. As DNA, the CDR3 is TGTGCCAGCAGCTCTCGGACTAGAAGCTACAATGAGCAGTTCTTC.